Listed below are T cell receptor beta chains from one sample, sequenced in a study of T cell responses to AZD1222 COVID-19 vaccine. The data were produced by immunoSEQ multiplex PCR, yet TCRdb's version contains in-frame clones alone and is incomplete. The sample consists of more than 75,000 clones, roughly 88% of them appearing once. The sequenced sample was peripheral blood, obtained on day 0 of AZD1222 vaccination. These receptors came from an adult in good health. Each CDR3 is given with its conserved first and last residue. A D gene is named only where the DNA matches it firmly. Clone size appears in some rows only: once, few, many, or a class for an expanded clone.

TGCAGTGCTCCAGACCCTTACGAGCAGTACTTC CSAPDPYEQYF TRBV20-1 - TRBJ2-7 -
TGTGCCATCAGTGAGGGGCTTCAGGGGACTGAAGCTTTCTTT CAISEGLQGTEAFF TRBV10-3 - TRBJ1-1 -
TGTGCCAGCAGCCAAGACAGAAACTATGGCTACACCTTC CASSQDRNYGYTF TRBV14 - TRBJ1-2 once
TGCAGTGCTAGTCCGCCGGGGCGTGGAACTGAAGCTTTCTTT CSASPPGRGTEAFF TRBV20-1 - TRBJ1-1 -
TGCGCCAGCAGCCAAGATGGGAGGGGGCGCAATGAAAAACTGTTTTTT CASSQDGRGRNEKLFF TRBV4-3 TRBD1 TRBJ1-4 -
TGTGCCAGCAGCCCCTCTTTCCCGAGGGGGAGCTCCTACGAGCAGTACTTC CASSPSFPRGSSYEQYF TRBV7-8 - TRBJ2-7 once
TGTGCCAGCAGACGACAGGGGGACGAGCAGTACTTC CASRRQGDEQYF TRBV6-5 TRBD1 TRBJ2-7 -
TGTGCCACCCAGACAGGGGAACTCTACGAGCAGTACTTC CATQTGELYEQYF TRBV10-3 TRBD1 TRBJ2-7 -
TGTGCCAGCAGTTTAGGGCCTGCCCCCGAAGCTTTCTTT CASSLGPAPEAFF TRBV12-3/TRBV12-4 - TRBJ1-1 -
TGCAGTGCCCGGGAAGGGTCACCCCTCCACTTT CSAREGSPLHF TRBV20-1 - TRBJ1-6 -
TGTGCCAGCAGTACCGGGACTAGCATTGAGCAGTTCTTC CASSTGTSIEQFF TRBV28 TRBD2 TRBJ2-1 -
TGTGCCAGCAGTTTTTCGGGGGGGGACACCGGGGAGCTGTTTTTT CASSFSGGDTGELFF TRBV6-2/TRBV6-3 TRBD2 TRBJ2-2 -
TGTGCCAGCAGCGCGAGCTCCTACGAGCAGTACTTC CASSASSYEQYF TRBV7-2 - TRBJ2-7 -
TGTGCCAGTAGTAGGGCAGGGGACGTCGCCGAGCAGTACTTC CASSRAGDVAEQYF TRBV19 - TRBJ2-7 -
TGCGCCAGCAGCCAAAGAGGGGATACGACTCAATGGGACTATGGCTACACCTTC CASSQRGDTTQWDYGYTF TRBV4-1 - TRBJ1-2 -
TGTGCCAGTAGTCCCTCCCGGGGGACCCAGTACTTC CASSPSRGTQYF TRBV19 - TRBJ2-5 -
TGTGCCAGCAGCTTCGACGATGGAAACACCATATATTTT CASSFDDGNTIYF TRBV5-5 - TRBJ1-3 few